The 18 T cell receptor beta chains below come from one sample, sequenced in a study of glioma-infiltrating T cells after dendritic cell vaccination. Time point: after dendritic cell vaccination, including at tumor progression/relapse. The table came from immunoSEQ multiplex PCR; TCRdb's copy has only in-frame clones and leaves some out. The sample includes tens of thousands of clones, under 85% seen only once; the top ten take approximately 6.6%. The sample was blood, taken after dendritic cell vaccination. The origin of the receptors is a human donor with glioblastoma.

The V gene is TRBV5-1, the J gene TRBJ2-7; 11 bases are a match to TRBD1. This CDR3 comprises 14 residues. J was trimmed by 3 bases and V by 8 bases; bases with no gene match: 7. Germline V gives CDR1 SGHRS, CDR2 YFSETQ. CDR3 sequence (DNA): TGCGCCAGTACAAGCGGGACAGGGGGCTACGAGCAGTACTTC. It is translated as CASTSGTGGYEQYF. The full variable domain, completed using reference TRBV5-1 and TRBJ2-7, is KAGVTQTPRYLIKTRGQQVTLSCSPISGHRSVSWYQQTPGQGLQFLFEYFSETQRNKGNFPGRFSGRQFSNSRSEMNVSTLELGDSALYLCASTSGTGGYEQYFGPGTRLTVT.

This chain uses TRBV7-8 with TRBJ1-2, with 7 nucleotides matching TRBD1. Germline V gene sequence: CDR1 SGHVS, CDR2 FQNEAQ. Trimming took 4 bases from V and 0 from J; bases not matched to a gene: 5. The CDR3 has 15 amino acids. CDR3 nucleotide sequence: TGTGCCAGCAGCTACCGGGACAGTTCTAACTATGGCTACACCTTC. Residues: CASSYRDSSNYGYTF.

CDR3 sequence: CASSFREGTTEAFF. The CDR3, as DNA: TGTGCCAGCAGCTTCCGGGAGGGAACCACTGAAGCTTTCTTT. The V gene is TRBV7-8, the J gene TRBJ1-1, with D unresolved. CDR3 length: 14 residues. V was pared by 3 bases and J by 4 bases, with 12 bases between. Germline CDR1 SGHVS, CDR2 FQNEAQ.

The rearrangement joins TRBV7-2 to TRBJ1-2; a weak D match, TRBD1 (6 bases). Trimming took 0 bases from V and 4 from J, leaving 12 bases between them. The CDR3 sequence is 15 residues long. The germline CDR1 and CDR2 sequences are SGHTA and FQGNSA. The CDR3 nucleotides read TGTGCCAGCAGCTTAGCGCAAGGACAGCTCTATGGCTACACCTTC. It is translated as CASSLAQGQLYGYTF.

The CDR3 loop reads CASSPTTSGGDTQYF. CDR3 sequence (DNA): TGTGCCAGCAGCCCCACAACGTCGGGTGGGGATACGCAGTATTTT. This rearrangement joins TRBV4-2 to TRBJ2-3, with unresolved D. The germline V gene has CDR1 LGHNA and CDR2 YNFKEQ. Trimming cost V 4 bases and J 6 bases, with 17 bases left between them. This CDR3 region has 15 residues.

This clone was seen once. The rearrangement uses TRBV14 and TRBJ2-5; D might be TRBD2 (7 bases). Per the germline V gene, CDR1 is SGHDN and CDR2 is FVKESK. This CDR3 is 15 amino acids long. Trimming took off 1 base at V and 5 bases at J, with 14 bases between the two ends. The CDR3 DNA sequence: TGTGCCAGCAGCCAAGTGGCGGGGGCGCGGGAGACCCAGTACTTC. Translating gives CASSQVAGARETQYF.

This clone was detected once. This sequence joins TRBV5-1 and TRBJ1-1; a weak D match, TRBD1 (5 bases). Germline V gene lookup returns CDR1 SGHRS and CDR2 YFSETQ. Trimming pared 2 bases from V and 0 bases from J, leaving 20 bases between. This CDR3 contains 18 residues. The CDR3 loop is CASSFRGGEASVNTEAFF. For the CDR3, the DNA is TGCGCCAGCAGCTTCCGCGGAGGGGAGGCCTCCGTGAACACTGAAGCTTTCTTT.

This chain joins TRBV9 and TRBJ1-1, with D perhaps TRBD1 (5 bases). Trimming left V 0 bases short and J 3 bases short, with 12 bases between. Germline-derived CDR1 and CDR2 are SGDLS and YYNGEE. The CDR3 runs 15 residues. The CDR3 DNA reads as TGTGCCAGCAGCGTAGCCGCAGGGTATGACACTGAAGCTTTCTTT. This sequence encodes CASSVAAGYDTEAFF.

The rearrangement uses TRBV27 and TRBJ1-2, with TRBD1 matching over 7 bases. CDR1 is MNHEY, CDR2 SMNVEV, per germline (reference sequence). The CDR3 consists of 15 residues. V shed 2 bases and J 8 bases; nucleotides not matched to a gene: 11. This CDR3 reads CASSLMGQFTAGYTF. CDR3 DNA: TGTGCCAGCAGTTTAATGGGACAGTTTACAGCAGGCTACACCTTC.

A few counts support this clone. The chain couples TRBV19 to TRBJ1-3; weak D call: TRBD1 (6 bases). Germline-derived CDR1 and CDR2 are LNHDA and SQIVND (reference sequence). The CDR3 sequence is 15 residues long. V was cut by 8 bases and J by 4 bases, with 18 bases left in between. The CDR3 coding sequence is TGTGCCAGTGCCCTCCTCCGGGACATCGGAAACACCATATATTTT. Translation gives CASALLRDIGNTIYF.

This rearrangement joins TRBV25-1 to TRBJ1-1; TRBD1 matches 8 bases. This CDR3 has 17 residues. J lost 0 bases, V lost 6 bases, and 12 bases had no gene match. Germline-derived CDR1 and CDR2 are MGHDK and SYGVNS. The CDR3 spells CASRNSVAGGMNTEAFF. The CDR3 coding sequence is TGTGCCAGCAGGAACTCGGTGGCAGGGGGCATGAACACTGAAGCTTTCTTT.

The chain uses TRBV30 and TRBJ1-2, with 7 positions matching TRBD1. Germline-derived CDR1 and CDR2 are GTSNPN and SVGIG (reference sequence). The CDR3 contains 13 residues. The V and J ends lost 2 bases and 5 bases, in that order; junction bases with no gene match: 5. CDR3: CAWSTQGSYGYTF. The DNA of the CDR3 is TGTGCCTGGAGTACACAGGGGAGTTATGGCTACACCTTC.

The CDR3 DNA sequence: TGTGCCATCAGCCCTCCGGGTATCGAGCAGTACTTC. Protein sequence: CAISPPGIEQYF. The chain couples TRBV10-3 to TRBJ2-7, with D unclear. Germline assignment: CDR1 ENHRY and CDR2 SYGVKD. This CDR3 contains 12 residues. The germline V and J ends were trimmed by 6 bases and 6 bases, with 12 bases remaining between them.

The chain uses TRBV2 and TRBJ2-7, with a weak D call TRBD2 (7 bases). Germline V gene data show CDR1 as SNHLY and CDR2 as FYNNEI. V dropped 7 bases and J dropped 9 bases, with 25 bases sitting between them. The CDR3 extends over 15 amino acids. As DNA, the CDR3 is TGTGCCAGCACCAATTTGAGGGGGGGAATCAAAGGGCAGTACTTC. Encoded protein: CASTNLRGGIKGQYF. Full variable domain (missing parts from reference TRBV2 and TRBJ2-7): EPEVTQTPSHQVTQMGQEVILRCVPISNHLYFYWYRQILGQKVEFLVSFYNNEISEKSEIFDDQFSVERPDGSNFTLKIRSTKLEDSAMYFCASTNLRGGIKGQYFGPGTRLTVT.

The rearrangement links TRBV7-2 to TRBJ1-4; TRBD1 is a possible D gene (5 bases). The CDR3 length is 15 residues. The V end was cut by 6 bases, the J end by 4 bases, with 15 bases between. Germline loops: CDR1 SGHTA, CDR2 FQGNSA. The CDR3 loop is CASRPNQGNNEKLFF. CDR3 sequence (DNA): TGTGCCAGCAGACCGAACCAGGGAAATAATGAAAAACTGTTTTTT.

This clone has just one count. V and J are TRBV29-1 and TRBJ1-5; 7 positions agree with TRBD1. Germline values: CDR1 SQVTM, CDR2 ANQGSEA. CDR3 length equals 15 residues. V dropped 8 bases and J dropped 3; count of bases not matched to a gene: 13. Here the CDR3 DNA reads TGCAGCCCTGAGGCCCGACAGGGTCACAATCAGCCCCAGCATTTT. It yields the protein CSPEARQGHNQPQHF.

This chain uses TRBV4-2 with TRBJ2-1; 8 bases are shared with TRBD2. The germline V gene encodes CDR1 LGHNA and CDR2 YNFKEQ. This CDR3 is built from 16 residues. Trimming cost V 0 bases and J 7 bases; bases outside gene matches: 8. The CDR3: CASSQDGGALRNEQFF. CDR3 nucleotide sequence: TGTGCCAGCAGCCAAGACGGGGGGGCCTTAAGGAATGAGCAGTTCTTC.

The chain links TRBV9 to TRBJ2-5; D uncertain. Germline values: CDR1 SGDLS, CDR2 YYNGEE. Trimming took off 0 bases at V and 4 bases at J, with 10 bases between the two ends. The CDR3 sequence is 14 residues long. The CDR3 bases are TGTGCCAGCAGCGTAGGACCGACGGGAGAGACCCAGTACTTC. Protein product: CASSVGPTGETQYF. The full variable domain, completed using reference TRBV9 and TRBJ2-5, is DSGVTQTPKHLITATGQRVTLRCSPRSGDLSVYWYQQSLDQGLQFLIQYYNGEERAKGNILERFSAQQFPDLHSELNLSSLELGDSALYFCASSVGPTGETQYFGPGTRLLVL.